The 13 T cell receptor beta chains in this list originate from one sample, sequenced in a study of shared clonotypes between healthy human individuals. Produced via immunoSEQ multiplex PCR; TCRdb's table is partial and in-frame only. The table records roughly 490,000 clones, about 82% of them present only once. Sequenced material: PBMCs. All receptors come from a woman between 40 and 50 years old in good health. Some clones in this sample may be carry-over from other donors' samples.

V and J are TRBV5-6 and TRBJ1-5; D is ambiguous. Germline-derived CDR1 and CDR2 are SGHDT and YYEEEE. The CDR3 extends over 14 amino acids. Trimming removed 0 bases from V and 4 bases from J, with 8 bases in between. CDR3 in DNA: TGTGCCAGCAGCTTGGTAGGGTCAAATCAGCCCCAGCATTTT. It encodes CASSLVGSNQPQHF.

The CDR3 sequence is CASSINRKNTEAFF. Written as DNA, the CDR3 is TGTGCCAGCAGCATCAACAGGAAGAACACTGAAGCTTTCTTT. The V and J genes are TRBV11-2 and TRBJ1-1, with D possibly matching TRBD1 (5 bases). V was shortened by 5 bases and J by 1 base, with 11 bases between the two germline ends. Looked up from germline, CDR1 is SGHAT and CDR2 is FQNNGV. The CDR3 runs to 14 residues. The full variable domain, with the rest looked up from reference TRBV11-2 and TRBJ1-1, is EAGVAQSPRYKIIEKRQSVAFWCNPISGHATLYWYQQILGQGPKLLIQFQNNGVVDDSQLPKDRFSAERLKGVDSTLKIQPAKLEDSAVYLCASSINRKNTEAFFGQGTRLTVV.

This clone came up a few times. The CDR3 is CASSSRDGGTGELFF. CDR3 sequence (DNA): TGTGCCAGCAGTTCCAGGGACGGTGGAACCGGGGAGCTGTTTTTT. This chain connects TRBV27 to TRBJ2-2, with D perhaps matching TRBD1 or TRBD2 (5 bases each). Germline assignment: CDR1 MNHEY and CDR2 SMNVEV (reference sequence). The CDR3 has 15 amino acids. V lost 4 bases and J 5 bases, leaving 14 bases between the germline ends.

The chain is built from TRBV11-2 and TRBJ1-5; TRBD1 matches 7 bases. Germline V CDR1 and CDR2: SGHAT, FQNNGV. CDR3 size: 14 residues. V shed 4 bases and J 7 bases; nucleotides not matched to a gene: 7. In DNA, the CDR3 is TGTGCCAGCAGCTCCGAGGGGGCCGGGCAGCCCCAGCATTTT. It specifies CASSSEGAGQPQHF. Full variable domain (rest looked up from reference TRBV11-2 and TRBJ1-5): EAGVAQSPRYKIIEKRQSVAFWCNPISGHATLYWYQQILGQGPKLLIQFQNNGVVDDSQLPKDRFSAERLKGVDSTLKIQPAKLEDSAVYLCASSSEGAGQPQHFGDGTRLSIL.

This clone was observed a few times. This rearrangement joins TRBV5-1 to TRBJ2-5; the D gene could be TRBD1 or TRBD2 (5 bases each). The CDR3 is 13 amino acids. V lost 5 bases to trimming and J lost 0 bases, with 8 bases between them. Germline V gene data show CDR1 as SGHRS and CDR2 as YFSETQ. CDR3 amino acids: CASRRDHQETQYF. In nucleotides, the CDR3 is TGCGCCAGCAGAAGGGACCACCAAGAGACCCAGTACTTC.

The chain combines TRBV4-1 with TRBJ1-1, with D uncertain. This CDR3 contains 15 residues. CDR1 is MGHRA and CDR2 is YSYEKL in the germline V gene. V shed 1 base and J shed 0 bases, with 9 bases lying between them. Here the CDR3 reads CASSQAALMNTEAFF. As DNA, the CDR3 is TGCGCCAGCAGCCAAGCCGCACTCATGAACACTGAAGCTTTCTTT.

This clone came up many times. The same CDR3 can be traced to other DNA sequences in this sample. The rearrangement links TRBV7-2 to TRBJ1-5, with a weak D call TRBD1 (5 bases). The CDR3 has 13 residues. Germline V gene data show CDR1 as SGHTA and CDR2 as FQGNSA. Trimming took 2 bases from V and 4 from J, leaving 6 bases between them. This chain's CDR3 is CASSLRGNQPQHF. CDR3 DNA sequence: TGTGCCAGCAGCTTACGGGGGAATCAGCCCCAGCATTTT.

The chain has TRBV9 and TRBJ2-6, with D unclear. Germline V gene lookup returns CDR1 SGDLS and CDR2 YYNGEE. Between the trimmed V and J ends, which lost 5 bases and 2 bases, there was a span of 8 bases. This CDR3 is 14 amino acids long. The CDR3 coding sequence is TGTGCCAGCAGTCAGTTACCTGGGGCCAACGTCCTGACTTTC. Translation gives CASSQLPGANVLTF.

The V call is TRBV9, the J call TRBJ2-1; no clear D gene. The CDR3 length is 16 residues. V was trimmed by 0 bases and J by 7 bases, leaving 17 bases between them. Germline-derived CDR1 and CDR2 are SGDLS and YYNGEE. The CDR3 spells CASSVAWARGGNEQFF. In DNA, the CDR3 is TGTGCCAGCAGCGTAGCTTGGGCTAGAGGCGGTAATGAGCAGTTCTTC.

CDR3: CASSFTSKSEQYF. Written as DNA, the CDR3 is TGTGCCAGCAGCTTCACGTCCAAATCAGAGCAGTACTTC. The gene calls are TRBV7-2 and TRBJ2-7; D is uncertain. Deletions cut 3 bases from V and 7 bases from J, with 13 bases between. Germline CDR1 SGHTA, CDR2 FQGNSA. The length of the CDR3 is 13 residues.

The rearrangement uses TRBV10-3 and TRBJ2-3; a weak D match, TRBD2 (6 bases). The CDR3 spans 13 residues. Trimming removed 7 bases from V and 4 bases from J, with 12 bases in between. Germline V CDR1 and CDR2: ENHRY, SYGVKD. The CDR3 region is CAIKIADADTQYF. The CDR3 DNA sequence: TGTGCCATCAAAATAGCGGACGCAGATACGCAGTATTTT.

The rearrangement joins TRBV4-1 to TRBJ2-5; tentative D call: TRBD1 (5 bases). Between the trimmed V and J ends, which lost 2 bases and 5 bases, there was a span of 9 bases. There are 13 residues in the CDR3. The V gene's germline CDR1 is MGHRA and CDR2 YSYEKL. CDR3 amino acids: CASSQQGWETQYF. The CDR3 coding sequence is TGCGCCAGCAGCCAACAGGGTTGGGAGACCCAGTACTTC.

This clone came up once. The V call is TRBV9, the J call TRBJ2-5; 7 bases agree with TRBD1. The J segment lost 0 bases and the V segment lost 3 bases, leaving 5 bases of the junction unmatched. CDR3 size: 15 residues. Germline loops: CDR1 SGDLS, CDR2 YYNGEE. The CDR3 nucleotides are TGTGCCAGCAGCGCAGGGGGTAATCACCAAGAGACCCAGTACTTC. Its translation: CASSAGGNHQETQYF.